This TCR beta chain derives from a study of shared clonotypes between healthy human individuals. The CDR3 spans 13 residues. The V gene lost 4 bases and the J gene lost 4 bases, with 9 bases spanning the gap. The germline V gene has CDR1 MNHNS and CDR2 SASEGT. It was across several immunoSEQ plates that each subset's genomic DNA was evenly split. Using immunoSEQ multiplex PCR, the repertoire was profiled, and TCRdb retains in-frame clones only, with some absent. Here the sample spans fewer than 500,000 clones, roughly 79% being singletons. The sequence was collected from a woman aged 40 to 50 in good health. Some clones in this sample may be carry-over from other donors' samples. This sequence joins TRBV6-1 and TRBJ2-3; D perhaps matches TRBD1 (5 bases). Sequenced: PBMCs. The CDR3 here is CASSGSGPDTQYF. Here the CDR3 DNA reads TGTGCCAGCAGTGGATCAGGGCCAGATACGCAGTATTTT.